This passage covers 20 T cell receptor beta chains from one sample sequenced in a study of blood T cell repertoires in COVID-19. Generated by immunoSEQ multiplex PCR, the TCRdb table keeps only in-frame clones and is missing some. The repertoire includes about 72,000 clones, around 84% of them detected once, and 11% sits in the top ten. The sequencing input was peripheral blood. These receptors were collected from a man between 65 and 85 years old with active or convalescent COVID-19.

This chain connects TRBV28 to TRBJ1-4; 7 bases are shared with TRBD1. This CDR3 region has 14 residues. Germline V gene lookup returns CDR1 MDHEN and CDR2 SYDVKM. V shed 5 bases and J 4 bases; nucleotides not matched to a gene: 4. CDR3 sequence reads: CASSQQGLNEKLFF. Here the CDR3 DNA reads TGTGCCAGCAGTCAACAGGGGCTTAATGAAAAACTGTTTTTT. Drawing the rest from reference TRBV28 and TRBJ1-4, the complete variable domain is DVKVTQSSRYLVKRTGEKVFLECVQDMDHENMFWYRQDPGLGLRLIYFSYDVKMKEKGDIPEGYSVSREKKERFSLILESASTNQTSMYLCASSQQGLNEKLFFGSGTQLSVL.

The chain couples TRBV11-1 to TRBJ1-2; D may be TRBD1 (5 bases). Germline V gives CDR1 SGHAT, CDR2 FQDESV (reference sequence). Trimming removed 5 bases from V and 1 base from J, with 8 bases in between. CDR3 size: 13 residues. For the CDR3, the DNA is TGTGCCAGCAGCCTCGACAGTAACTATGGCTACACCTTC. This codes for CASSLDSNYGYTF.

The chain is built from TRBV21-1 and TRBJ2-6; TRBD2 is taken as the D call from the table, unchecked against the DNA. TRBV21-1 is shown as a pseudogene. The CDR3 consists of 17 residues. As DNA, the CDR3 is TGTGCCAGCAGCAACGGGGGGGGACTCTCTGGGGCCAACGTCCTGACTTTC. Its protein product is CASSNGGGLSGANVLTF.

The genes are TRBV5-1 and TRBJ1-3; 7 bases are shared with TRBD1. From germline, CDR1 is SGHRS and CDR2 YFSETQ. The CDR3 covers 16 residues. Losses at the gene ends were 1 base for V and 0 bases for J; bases not matched to a gene: 4. The CDR3 DNA reads TGCGCCAGCAGCTTGAACAGGGGCGCCTCTGGAAACACCATATATTTT. This sequence encodes CASSLNRGASGNTIYF. The full variable domain, completed using reference TRBV5-1 and TRBJ1-3, is KAGVTQTPRYLIKTRGQQVTLSCSPISGHRSVSWYQQTPGQGLQFLFEYFSETQRNKGNFPGRFSGRQFSNSRSEMNVSTLELGDSALYLCASSLNRGASGNTIYFGEGSWLTVV.

The chain is built from TRBV27 and TRBJ1-3; TRBD1 matches 7 bases. Germline V gene sequence: CDR1 MNHEY, CDR2 SMNVEV (reference sequence). This CDR3 region has 16 residues. V gave up 5 bases and J gave up 4 bases; unmatched junction bases: 11. DNA for the CDR3: TGTGCCAGCAGTCGACAGGGTCTGGGGCCGGGAAACACCATATATTTT. This sequence encodes CASSRQGLGPGNTIYF.

The rearrangement joins TRBV19 to TRBJ2-4; 8 bases are a match to TRBD1. Germline values: CDR1 LNHDA, CDR2 SQIVND (reference sequence). V shed 4 bases and J 5 bases; nucleotides not matched to a gene: 4. This CDR3 contains 14 residues. The CDR3 sequence is CASSKTGVQNIQYF. The CDR3 DNA reads TGTGCCAGTAGTAAGACAGGGGTCCAAAACATTCAGTACTTC.

This chain uses TRBV9 with TRBJ1-1, with a possible D match to TRBD1 (5 bases). V lost 4 bases, J lost 3 bases, and 19 bases lay in between. This CDR3 has 16 amino acids. CDR1 and CDR2 (germline): SGDLS, YYNGEE. The CDR3 here is CASSLGEGSWDTEAFF. CDR3 DNA: TGTGCCAGCAGCCTCGGGGAGGGGTCTTGGGACACTGAAGCTTTCTTT.

This clone was recorded a few times. The rearrangement uses TRBV27 and TRBJ2-5; 10 bases line up with TRBD2. The CDR3 has 15 amino acids. The germline V gene encodes CDR1 MNHEY and CDR2 SMNVEV (reference sequence). V was clipped by 6 bases and J by 5 bases; unmatched bases: 9. The CDR3 DNA sequence: TGTGCCAGCAGATCCGGGGGACTAGCGCAGGAGACCCAGTACTTC. Protein: CASRSGGLAQETQYF.

This clone occurred many times. This rearrangement joins TRBV30 to TRBJ1-5; D might be TRBD1 (6 bases). Per germline, CDR1 GTSNPN and CDR2 SVGIG (reference sequence). The CDR3 is 14 amino acids. V was cut by 4 bases and J by 1 base, with 11 bases left in between. The CDR3 protein is CAWNRQGSNQPQHF. The CDR3 DNA reads as TGTGCCTGGAACCGGCAGGGGAGCAATCAGCCCCAGCATTTT.

The gene calls are TRBV27 and TRBJ2-3; 7 nucleotides line up with TRBD1. The CDR3 length is 12 residues. CDR1 and CDR2 (germline): MNHEY, SMNVEV (reference sequence). Trimming cost V 6 bases and J 5 bases; bases outside gene matches: 2. For the CDR3, the DNA is TGTGCCAGCAGCTCAGGGGGAGATACGCAGTATTTT. Protein: CASSSGGDTQYF.

V and J are TRBV15 and TRBJ2-5; D perhaps matches TRBD1 (5 bases). This CDR3 comprises 13 residues. Trimming removed 5 bases at V and 1 base at J, with 8 bases between. Germline CDR1 LNHNV, CDR2 YYDKDF (reference sequence). The DNA for the CDR3 is TGTGCCACCAGCGAAAGGGGCCAAGAGACCCAGTACTTC. Residues: CATSERGQETQYF.

V is TRBV3-1 (or the pseudogene TRBV3-2) and J is TRBJ1-6; D is uncertain. Germline values: CDR1 LGHDT, CDR2 YNNKEL (reference sequence). CDR3 length equals 14 residues. V lost 0 bases and J 3 bases, leaving 3 bases between the germline ends. The CDR3 loop is CASSQDNYNSPLHF. The CDR3 nucleotides are TGTGCCAGCAGCCAAGATAACTATAATTCACCCCTCCACTTT.

This clone was counted only a few times. This chain connects TRBV11-2 to TRBJ2-7; D is possibly TRBD2 (6 bases). V was clipped by 5 bases and J by 6 bases, with 17 bases between them. The CDR3 length is 14 residues. Looked up from germline, CDR1 is SGHAT and CDR2 is FQNNGV. As DNA, the CDR3 is TGTGCCAGCAGCCAACCGGGACTTCCTGCCGAGCAGTACTTC. Amino acids: CASSQPGLPAEQYF.

The chain uses TRBV19 and TRBJ2-1; D possibly corresponds to TRBD2 (5 bases). CDR1 and CDR2 from the germline V gene are LNHDA and SQIVND (reference sequence). With 7 bases removed from V and 0 bases from J, the gap between germline ends came to 10 bases. The CDR3 has 14 residues. CDR3 nucleotides: TGTGCCAGTATGGGGAGCAGCTCCTACAATGAGCAGTTCTTC. Its protein product is CASMGSSSYNEQFF.

The V call is TRBV5-1, the J call TRBJ1-2; D might be TRBD1 (6 bases). This CDR3 is built from 14 residues. V was cut by 0 bases and J by 4 bases, with 10 bases left in between. From germline, CDR1 is SGHRS and CDR2 YFSETQ. The CDR3 loop reads CASSLEGVAYGYTF. As DNA, the CDR3 is TGCGCCAGCAGCTTGGAGGGGGTTGCCTATGGCTACACCTTC.

This clone was detected a few times. The chain is built from TRBV9 and TRBJ2-1; no clear D gene. CDR3 size: 14 residues. The V end lost 3 bases, the J end lost 4 bases, and 11 bases lay between the germline ends. The germline V gene has CDR1 SGDLS and CDR2 YYNGEE. CDR3 sequence: CASSAAYGYNEQFF. The CDR3 DNA reads TGTGCCAGCAGCGCTGCCTACGGTTACAATGAGCAGTTCTTC.

This clone appeared a few times. V and J are TRBV15 and TRBJ2-2; 9 bases map to TRBD1. The CDR3 consists of 17 residues. Germline V gene data show CDR1 as LNHNV and CDR2 as YYDKDF (reference sequence). J gave up 3 bases and V 5 bases, and 10 bases lay outside the gene matches. CDR3 in amino acids: CATSSHAGTGHTGELFF. The CDR3 DNA sequence: TGTGCCACCAGCTCTCACGCCGGGACAGGGCACACCGGGGAGCTGTTTTTT.

The chain combines TRBV24-1 with TRBJ2-1, with D possibly TRBD2 on 5 matching bases. The CDR3 contains 15 residues. The V end was cut by 5 bases, the J end by 0 bases, with 10 bases between. Germline loops: CDR1 KGHDR, CDR2 SFDVKD. The CDR3 DNA sequence: TGTGCCACCAGTGGGCGGGTAGTCTCCTACAATGAGCAGTTCTTC. It codes for CATSGRVVSYNEQFF.

The CDR3 region has the DNA TGTGCCAGCAGCTTCGAGCTGAACACTGAAGCTTTCTTT. Protein: CASSFELNTEAFF. This chain connects TRBV11-3 to TRBJ1-1; D unresolved. CDR3 length equals 13 residues. CDR1 SGHNT and CDR2 YENEEA come from the germline V gene. V lost 3 bases and J 0 bases, leaving 5 bases between the germline ends.

The chain recombines TRBV20-1 with TRBJ1-1, with D unclear. With 7 bases removed from V and 5 bases from J, the gap between germline ends came to 11 bases. CDR1 is DFQATT, CDR2 SNEGSKA, per germline (reference sequence). The CDR3 contains 11 residues. For the CDR3, the DNA is TGCAGTGTAAAGGTGCGGACTGAAGCTTTCTTT. This encodes CSVKVRTEAFF.